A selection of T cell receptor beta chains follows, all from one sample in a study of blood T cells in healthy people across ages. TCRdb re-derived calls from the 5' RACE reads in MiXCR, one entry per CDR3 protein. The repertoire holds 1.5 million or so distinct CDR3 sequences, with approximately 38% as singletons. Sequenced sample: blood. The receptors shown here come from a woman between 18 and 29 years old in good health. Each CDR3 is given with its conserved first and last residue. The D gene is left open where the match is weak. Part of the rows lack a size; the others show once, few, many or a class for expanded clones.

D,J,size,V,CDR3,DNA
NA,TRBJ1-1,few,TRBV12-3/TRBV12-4,CASSLFSLNTEAFF,TGTGCCAGCAGTTTGTTCAGTCTGAACACTGAAGCTTTCTTT
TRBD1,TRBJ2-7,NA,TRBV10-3,CAVSPGTAAEQYF,TGTGCCGTCAGCCCCGGGACAGCCGCCGAGCAGTACTTC
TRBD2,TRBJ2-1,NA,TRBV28,CASSFGTSGREQFF,TGTGCCAGCAGTTTCGGGACTAGCGGGCGCGAGCAGTTCTTC
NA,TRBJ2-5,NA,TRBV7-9,CASSLVESNEQYF,TGTGCCAGCAGCTTAGTAGAGAGCAATGAGCAGTACTTC
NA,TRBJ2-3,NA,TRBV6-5,CASTESDTQYF,TGTGCCAGCACCGAATCGGACACGCAGTATTTT
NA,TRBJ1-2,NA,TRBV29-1,CSVEMQDGPRGYGYTF,TGCAGCGTTGAGATGCAGGATGGACCGAGGGGTTATGGCTACACCTTC
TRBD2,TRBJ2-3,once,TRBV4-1,CASSQEGRLAGGADTQYF,TGCGCCAGCAGCCAGGAGGGTAGACTAGCGGGGGGGGCAGATACGCAGTATTTT
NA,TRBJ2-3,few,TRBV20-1,CSANRETTQYF,TGCAGTGCTAACCGGGAAACTACGCAGTATTTT
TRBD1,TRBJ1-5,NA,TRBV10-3,CAISEPPGQGASNQPQHF,TGTGCCATCAGTGAGCCTCCGGGACAGGGGGCAAGCAATCAGCCCCAGCATTTT
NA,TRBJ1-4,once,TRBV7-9,CASSPSVNEKLFF,TGTGCCAGCAGCCCCTCAGTGAATGAAAAACTGTTTTTT
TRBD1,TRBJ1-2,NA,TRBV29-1,CSADRGLDYGYTF,TGCAGCGCCGACAGGGGTTTGGACTATGGCTACACCTTC
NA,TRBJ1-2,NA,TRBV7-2,CASSLSSGRYGYTF,TGTGCCAGCAGCTTATCGTCAGGGCGGTATGGCTACACCTTC
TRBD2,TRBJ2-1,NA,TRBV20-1,CSASGTSGTDEQFF,TGCAGTGCTAGTGGGACTAGCGGGACGGATGAGCAGTTCTTC
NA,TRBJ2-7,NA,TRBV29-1,CSVGTRSLDEQYF,TGCAGCGTAGGAACTAGAAGTTTAGACGAGCAGTACTTC
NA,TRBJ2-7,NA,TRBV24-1,CATDRFWIYEQYF,TGTGCCACCGACAGGTTTTGGATCTACGAGCAGTACTTC
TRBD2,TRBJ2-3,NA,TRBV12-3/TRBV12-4,CASSASGTADTQYF,TGTGCCAGCAGTGCCAGCGGGACGGCAGATACGCAGTATTTT
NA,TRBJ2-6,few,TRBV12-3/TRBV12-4,CASSPREGGGSGANVLTF,TGTGCCAGCAGTCCCCGGGAAGGGGGGGGATCTGGGGCCAACGTCCTGACTTTC
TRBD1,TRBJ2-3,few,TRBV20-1,CSALQGATDTQYF,TGCAGTGCGTTACAGGGGGCTACAGATACGCAGTATTTT
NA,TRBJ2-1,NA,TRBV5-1,CASSLLQQYNEQFF,TGCGCCAGCAGCTTACTACAGCAATACAATGAGCAGTTCTTC
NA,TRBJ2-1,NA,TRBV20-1,CSESRQVNNEQFF,TGCAGTGAATCGAGACAGGTTAACAATGAGCAGTTCTTC
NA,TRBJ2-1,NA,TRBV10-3,CATGPRDNEQFF,TGTGCCACCGGACCGAGGGACAATGAGCAGTTCTTC
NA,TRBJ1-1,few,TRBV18,CASSRITGTVNTEAFF,TGTGCCAGCTCACGAATAACCGGGACGGTGAACACTGAAGCTTTCTTT
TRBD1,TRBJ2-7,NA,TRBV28,CASTCQGAYEQYF,TGTGCCAGCACGTGCCAGGGGGCCTACGAGCAGTACTTC
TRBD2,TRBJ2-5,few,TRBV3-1,CASSQGGLAVPQYF,TGTGCCAGCAGCCAAGGGGGACTAGCGGTCCCGCAGTACTTC
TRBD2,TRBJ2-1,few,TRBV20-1,CSARLAGGVNEQFF,TGCAGTGCACGACTAGCGGGAGGGGTCAATGAGCAGTTCTTC
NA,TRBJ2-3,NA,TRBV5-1,CASSSAPASTDTQYF,TGCGCCAGCAGCTCCGCACCCGCTAGCACAGATACGCAGTATTTT
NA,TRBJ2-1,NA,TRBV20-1,CSVGGTGTEQFF,TGCAGTGTCGGGGGGACCGGGACAGAGCAGTTCTTC
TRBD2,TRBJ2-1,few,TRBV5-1,CASSGGLAANEQFF,TGCGCCAGCAGCGGGGGACTAGCGGCCAATGAGCAGTTCTTC
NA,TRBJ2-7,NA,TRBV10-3,CAIKVSVGQYF,TGTGCCATCAAGGTTTCGGTGGGGCAGTACTTC
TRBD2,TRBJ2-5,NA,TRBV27,CASTLGGGARDEQYF,TGTGCCAGCACCTTGGGCGGGGGGGCCAGAGATGAGCAGTACTTC
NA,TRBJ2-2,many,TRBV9,CASTNTGELFF,TGTGCCAGTACAAATACCGGGGAGCTGTTTTTT
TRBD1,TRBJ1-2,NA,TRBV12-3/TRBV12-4,CASSLEVLLAGGPPNYGYTF,TGTGCCAGCAGTTTAGAGGTTCTCTTGGCAGGGGGGCCCCCTAACTATGGCTACACCTTC
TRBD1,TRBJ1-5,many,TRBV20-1,CSAGQGNQPQHF,TGCAGTGCTGGACAGGGCAATCAGCCCCAGCATTTT
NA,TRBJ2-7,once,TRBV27,CASSRSGAGGLSYEQYF,TGTGCCAGCAGTAGATCGGGTGCAGGGGGGCTTTCCTACGAGCAGTACTTC
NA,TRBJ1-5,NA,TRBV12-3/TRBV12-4,CASSLVGHAEPQHF,TGTGCCAGCAGTTTGGTTGGTCACGCTGAGCCCCAGCATTTT
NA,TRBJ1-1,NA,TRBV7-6,CASSARTTVFF,TGTGCCAGCAGCGCCCGGACGACAGTTTTCTTT
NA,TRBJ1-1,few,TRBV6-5,CASSYSRSTEAFF,TGTGCCAGCAGCTACAGTCGGAGCACTGAAGCTTTCTTT
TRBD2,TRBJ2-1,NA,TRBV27,CASSQRASGAYNEQFF,TGTGCCAGCAGTCAACGAGCTAGCGGAGCCTACAATGAGCAGTTCTTC
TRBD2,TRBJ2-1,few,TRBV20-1,CSAPHGLAESSSYNEQFF,TGCAGTGCCCCACATGGACTAGCGGAGTCTAGCTCCTACAATGAGCAGTTCTTC
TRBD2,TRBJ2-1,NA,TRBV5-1,CASSALAGIRSYNEQFF,TGCGCCAGCAGCGCACTAGCGGGGATCCGCTCCTACAATGAGCAGTTCTTC
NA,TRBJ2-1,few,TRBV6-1,CATRLEQFF,TGTGCCACGCGCCTTGAGCAGTTCTTC
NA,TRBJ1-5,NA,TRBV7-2,CASSLEAGVQPQHF,TGTGCCAGCAGCTTAGAGGCAGGGGTTCAGCCCCAGCATTTT
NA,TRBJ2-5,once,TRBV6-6,CASSYARARRKETQYF,TGTGCCAGCAGTTACGCCCGGGCTCGCCGAAAAGAGACCCAGTACTTC
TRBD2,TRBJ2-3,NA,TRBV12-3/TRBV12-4,CASILSGGVAGVDTQYF,TGTGCCAGCATCCTTAGCGGCGGAGTAGCGGGAGTTGATACGCAGTATTTT
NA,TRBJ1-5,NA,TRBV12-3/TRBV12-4,CASSLGRGSSQPQHF,TGTGCCAGCAGTTTGGGCAGGGGAAGCAGTCAGCCCCAGCATTTT
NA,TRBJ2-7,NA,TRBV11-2,CASSPEDLNYEQYF,TGTGCCAGCAGCCCCGAGGATCTGAACTACGAGCAGTACTTC
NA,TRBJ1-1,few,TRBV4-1,CASSPSLYTEAFF,TGCGCCAGCAGCCCGTCCCTATACACTGAAGCTTTCTTT
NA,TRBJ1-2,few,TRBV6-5,CASSYLTTGAYGYTF,TGTGCCAGCAGTTACCTTACAACAGGCGCCTATGGCTACACCTTC
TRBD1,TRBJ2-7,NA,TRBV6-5,CASSQRGGARSDEQYF,TGTGCCAGCAGCCAACGAGGGGGCGCGAGATCGGACGAGCAGTACTTC
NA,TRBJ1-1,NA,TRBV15,CAASIGFMNTEAFF,TGTGCCGCCAGCATTGGCTTCATGAACACTGAAGCTTTCTTT
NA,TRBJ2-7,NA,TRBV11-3,CASRLPDDVDEQYF,TGTGCCAGCAGGTTGCCCGACGATGTGGACGAGCAGTACTTC
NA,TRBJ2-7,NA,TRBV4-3,CASSQDTAGYEQYF,TGCGCCAGCAGCCAAGATACCGCAGGGTACGAGCAGTACTTC
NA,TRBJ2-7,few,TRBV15,CATSRVQGSYEQYF,TGTGCCACCAGCAGAGTCCAGGGGTCCTACGAGCAGTACTTC
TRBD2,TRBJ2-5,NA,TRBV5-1,CASSLRASGSIETQYF,TGCGCCAGCAGCTTGCGGGCTAGCGGGAGTATCGAGACCCAGTACTTC
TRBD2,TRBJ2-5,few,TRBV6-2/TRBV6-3,CASSYPPGRGKQETQYF,TGTGCCAGCAGTTACCCTCCCGGGAGGGGGAAACAAGAGACCCAGTACTTC
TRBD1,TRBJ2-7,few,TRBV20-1,CSAPGQGADYEQYF,TGCAGTGCCCCGGGACAGGGGGCAGACTACGAGCAGTACTTC
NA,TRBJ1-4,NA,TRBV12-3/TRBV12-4,CASSPPTGEKLFF,TGTGCCAGCAGCCCCCCCACAGGTGAAAAACTGTTTTTT
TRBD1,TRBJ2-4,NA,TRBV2,CAIIPTGVFSIQYF,TGTGCCATCATCCCCACAGGGGTTTTTAGCATTCAGTACTTC
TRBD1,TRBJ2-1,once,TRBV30,CAWSDRDRVSNEQFF,TGTGCCTGGAGTGACCGGGACAGGGTTAGCAATGAGCAGTTCTTC